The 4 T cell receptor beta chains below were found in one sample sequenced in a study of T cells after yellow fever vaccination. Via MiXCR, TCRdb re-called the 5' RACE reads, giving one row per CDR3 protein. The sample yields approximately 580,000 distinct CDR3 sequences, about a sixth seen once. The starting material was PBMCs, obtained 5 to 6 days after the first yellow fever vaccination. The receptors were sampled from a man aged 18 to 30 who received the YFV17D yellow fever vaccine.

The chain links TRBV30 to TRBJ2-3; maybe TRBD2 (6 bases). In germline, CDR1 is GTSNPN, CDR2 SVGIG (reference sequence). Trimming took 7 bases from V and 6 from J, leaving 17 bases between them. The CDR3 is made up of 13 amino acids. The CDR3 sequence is CASLAGYPDTQYF. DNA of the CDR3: TGTGCCTCCCTGGCGGGGTATCCCGATACGCAGTATTTT.

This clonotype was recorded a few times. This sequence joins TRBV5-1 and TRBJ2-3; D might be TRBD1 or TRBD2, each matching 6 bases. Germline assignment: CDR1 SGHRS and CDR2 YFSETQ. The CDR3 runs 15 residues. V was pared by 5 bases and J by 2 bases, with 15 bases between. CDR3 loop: CASSWGAGITDTQYF. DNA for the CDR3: TGCGCCAGCAGTTGGGGGGCTGGGATCACAGATACGCAGTATTTT.

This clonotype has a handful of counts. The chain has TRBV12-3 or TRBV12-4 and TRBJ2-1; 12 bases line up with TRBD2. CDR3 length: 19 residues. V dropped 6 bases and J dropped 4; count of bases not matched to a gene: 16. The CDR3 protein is CASRPGASGGAKGYNEQFF. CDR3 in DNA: TGTGCCAGCAGGCCCGGAGCTAGCGGGGGGGCCAAAGGTTACAATGAGCAGTTCTTC.

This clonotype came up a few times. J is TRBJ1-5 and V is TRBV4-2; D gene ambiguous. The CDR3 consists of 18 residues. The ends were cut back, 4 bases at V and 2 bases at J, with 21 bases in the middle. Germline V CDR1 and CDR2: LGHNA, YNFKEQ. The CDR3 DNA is TGTGCCAGCAGCCGAGACATAAGTCGGGGATCGGGCAATCAGCCCCAGCATTTT. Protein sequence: CASSRDISRGSGNQPQHF.